This T cell receptor beta chain was sequenced for a study of Ad26.COV2.S vaccination and SARS-CoV-2 variants. About the research overall: A COV1001 Ad26.COV2.S trial-arm participant provided the sample.

TCRdb's copy holds only in-frame clones and misses some; the assay was immunoSEQ multiplex PCR. The data hold 350,000 to 450,000 clones, with roughly 84% observed a single time. Treatment reported: 15 to 20 received Ad26.COV2.S at low or high dose, single or two shots; about 5 received placebo; per-sample allocation not given. Samples were taken on day 63 after the first vaccine or placebo injection. This specimen consisted of peripheral blood, obtained in a trial of Ad26.COV2.S vaccine versus placebo. The TCR was taken from a person between 18 and 65 years old who received the Ad26.COV2.S COVID-19 vaccine or a placebo.

CDR3: CASSPSAEPPLMSGYTF. In DNA, the CDR3 is TGTGCCAGCTCACCATCGGCGGAGCCTCCTCTCATGTCTGGCTACACCTTC. The chain is built from TRBV18 and TRBJ1-2; no definite D call. The CDR3 sequence is 17 residues long. The germline V gene encodes CDR1 KGHSH and CDR2 LQKENI. V gave up 2 bases and J gave up 7 bases, with 23 bases separating them.